This TCR beta chain was captured by sequencing in a study of blood T cell repertoires in COVID-19. About the research overall: Sites in the United States, Italy and Spain provided acute and convalescent COVID-19 samples. The analysed material was cDNA or gDNA that came from T cells, B-cell-depleted T cells, or PBMCs.

Seattle's cohort entered during active infection and was followed longitudinally. Germline V gene lookup returns CDR1 KGHSH and CDR2 LQKENI. The length of the CDR3 is 14 residues. The V and J ends lost 3 bases and 14 bases respectively, with 20 bases between them. Original methodology: Reference gene primers were amplified, and this amplification served to estimate nucleated cell counts. Repertoires were generated with immunoSEQ multiplex PCR, while TCRdb's copy carries only in-frame clones and drops some. The V and J calls and clone size come from that table; D and trimming were worked out from the DNA. The sample holds around 210,000 clones; roughly 85% are singletons and the top ten take approximately 5.1%.

The chain joins TRBV18 to TRBJ2-1; D perhaps matches TRBD2 (5 bases). This clonotype was sampled from a man aged 50 or older with COVID-19, enrolled during active disease. The sample taken for sequencing was peripheral blood. The CDR3: CASSPPGVGATEFF. For the CDR3, the DNA is TGTGCCAGCTCACCGCCTGGGGTGGGAGCCACCGAGTTCTTC.